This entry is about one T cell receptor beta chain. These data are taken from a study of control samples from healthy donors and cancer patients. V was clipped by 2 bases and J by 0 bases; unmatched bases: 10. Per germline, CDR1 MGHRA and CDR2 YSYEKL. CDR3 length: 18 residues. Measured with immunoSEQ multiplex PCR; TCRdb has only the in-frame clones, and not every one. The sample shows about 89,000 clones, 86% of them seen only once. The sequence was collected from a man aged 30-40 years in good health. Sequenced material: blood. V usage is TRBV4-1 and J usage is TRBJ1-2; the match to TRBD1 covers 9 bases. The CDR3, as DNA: TGCGCCAGCAGCCAACAACTAGGGGGACAGGGACCTAACTATGGCTACACCTTC. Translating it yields CASSQQLGGQGPNYGYTF.